This TCR beta chain stems from a study of Graves' ophthalmopathy and Graves' hyperthyroidism (dated by TCRdb to the late 2010s). With regard to the full study: A patient counted as having stable hyperthyroidism if there was no progression to ophthalmopathy within 18 months of follow-up. The study used signatures of the TCR beta repertoire to tell Graves' ophthalmopathy apart from Graves' hyperthyroidism and to predict which patients would progress to ophthalmopathy. In total, 120 to 150 blood samples were TCR-sequenced: approximately 42 ophthalmopathy, over 70 hyperthyroidism and roughly 17 hyperthyroidism-to-ophthalmopathy patients. A discovery set of 95 to 100 patients (roughly 43 ophthalmopathy, 55 to 65 stable hyperthyroidism) was enrolled to explore V-J signatures distinguishing ophthalmopathy from hyperthyroidism. For independent validation, a separate cohort was made up of some 18 hyperthyroidism patients plus 17 patients who later progressed from hyperthyroidism to ophthalmopathy. In over 5 hyperthyroidism patients, the T-cell repertoires found in thyroid tissue were compared with those found in blood. After sampling, hyperthyroidism patients received methimazole starting at 30 mg daily, and ophthalmopathy patients received high-dose intravenous methylprednisolone. What the work shows at the level of the full study, not this receptor alone: Among expanded thyroid clonotypes with frequency above 0.001, most also showed up in blood, which suggests that blood repertoires may reflect the thyroid immune response. Sample size was not predetermined statistically, and investigators were not blinded to group allocation. In validation, the model predicted ophthalmopathy progression with less than 71% sensitivity and 72.22% specificity; approximately 12 predicted patients were CT-confirmed with GO in a median of about 7.1 months. In cross-validation, the 13-signature model distinguished ophthalmopathy from stable hyperthyroidism with approximately 88% sensitivity and around 82% specificity, and in the test set the corresponding values were 80% and 75%.

Hyperthyroidism patients were newly diagnosed, were aged 18 to 65 years, and had a disease duration under 2 months. Patients with other autoimmune diseases, uncontrolled infections, pregnancy or lactation were excluded from the study. Diagnosis relied on clinical symptoms, serum thyroxine, TRAb, thyroid ultrasound and orbital computed tomography. Total RNA was extracted using Trizol reagent, and RNA quality was checked on an Agilent 2100 Bioanalyzer. This clonotype came up a few times. Its recognized antigen is unknown. Base qualities were left out, and no much larger clone turns up one base away. At the junction V is shortened by 2 bases and J by 3 bases, with 10 bases in between. The germline V gene (reference sequence) specifies SEHNR as CDR1 and FQNEAQ as CDR2. From the cysteine up to the phenylalanine, the CDR3 has a length of 15 residues. Only CDR3 DNA remains: 45 bases, in frame from the first base.

For repertoire sequencing, TCR beta CDR3 regions were amplified from RNA transcripts. HTBI primers and the Qiagen OneStep RT-PCR kit were used in a first-round RT-PCR, which was followed by a second-round multiplex PCR, size selection and purification. Libraries were sequenced paired-end with 100 bp reads on an Illumina HiSeq2000. The authors' pipeline ran thus. SOAPnuke was used to process the reads, throwing out any read that had adapters, had uncalled bases, had a mean Phred below 15, or lacked an exact constant-primer or identifier match. COPE v1.2.5 was used to merge the high-quality paired reads. Each unique nucleotide sequence was treated as a clonotype, and MiTCR v1.1 was used to align the clonotypes to the IMGT TRB V, D and J references. Only V-J combinations with frequency above 0.0001 were analysed, covering 99.2% of repertoires. For each V-J combination, a TCR clonal expansion and chaos score was defined as F50 clonal expansion divided by the chaos observed in the TCRdist matrix. Features were reduced by Welch's t-statistics and random forest to around 13 V-J combinations, which fed a naive Bayes classifier. The similarity between thyroid and blood repertoires was quantified using the Morisita-Horn index. TCRdb took the public reads, trimmed them with fastp at Q25, ran MiXCR for clone calling and kept in-frame beta chains. Each CDR3 protein gets just one entry, which takes the most common genes and DNA from the rows behind it. These V and J calls rely on TCRdb rather than the paper's analysis. This sample comprises more than 1,000,000 distinct CDR3 sequences, about 36% of them detected only once. The ten largest clones capture roughly 11% of the sample.

Sequencing used peripheral blood or thyroid tissue (not recorded which). The chain couples TRBV7-9 to TRBJ2-2, and TRBD1 may be the D gene, going by 5 matching bases. The clonotype comes from an adult man with Graves' hyperthyroidism. The DNA sequence is as follows: TGTGCCAGCAGCTTAACTACAGGTGACACCGGGGAGCTGTTTTTT. Protein translation: CASSLTTGDTGELFF.